A single sample gave rise to the 20 T cell receptor beta chains below, sequenced in a study of beta chain features in type 1 diabetes. Study-wide points: Patients with Type 1 diabetes showed moderately but significantly shorter TCRB CDR3s in all four CD4+ subsets.

Their antigens are not known. Reverse transcribing all isolated RNA meant expressed TCRB transcripts were sequenced. Libraries were prepared by immunoSEQ multiplex PCR; TCRdb keeps only in-frame clonotypes and omits some of them. The sample records some 660,000 clones, roughly 13% being singletons. Material for sequencing was naive CD4+ T cells from blood. The receptors derive from a man aged 18 to 29 with type 1 diabetes.

This clone has more than one count but fewer than ten. The chain couples TRBV30 to TRBJ1-4, with 8 positions matching TRBD1. CDR3 length: 15 residues. After removal of 3 bases from V and 0 bases from J, the junction contained 3 bases not matched to a gene. Germline V lookup: CDR1 GTSNPN, CDR2 SVGIG (reference sequence). The CDR3 sequence is CAWRQGAATNEKLFF. CDR3 bases: TGTGCCTGGAGGCAGGGGGCTGCAACTAATGAAAAACTGTTTTTT.

The gene calls are TRBV30 and TRBJ1-5, with D possibly being TRBD1 (6 bases). The CDR3 loop spans 14 amino acids. Germline V gives CDR1 GTSNPN, CDR2 SVGIG (reference sequence). The V gene lost 2 bases and the J gene lost 9 bases, with 17 bases spanning the gap. CDR3 bases: TGTGCCTGGAGTCCAACCACAGGGCCCCGGCCCCAGCATTTT. Protein: CAWSPTTGPRPQHF.

This clone was recorded a few times. This chain uses TRBV4-3 with TRBJ1-4; D is unclear. V lost 1 base, J lost 0 bases, and 3 bases lay in between. The germline V gene has CDR1 LGHNA and CDR2 YSLEER. CDR3 length equals 14 residues. The CDR3 sequence: CASSQVATNEKLFF. The CDR3 nucleotides are TGCGCCAGCAGCCAAGTTGCAACTAATGAAAAACTGTTTTTT.

This clone was seen a few times. The chain combines TRBV4-2 with TRBJ2-3; D remains unclear. The CDR3 contains 16 residues. The V and J ends lost 1 base and 0 bases respectively, with 11 bases between them. The V gene's germline CDR1 is LGHNA and CDR2 YNFKEQ. The CDR3 nucleotides are TGTGCCAGCAGCCAAGGTCCTTCGCTCAGCACAGATACGCAGTATTTT. Its protein is CASSQGPSLSTDTQYF.

A note on this clone: Mismatch with germline at one junction end may stem from a read error. This chain uses TRBV7-7 with TRBJ2-5; D may be TRBD2 (6 bases). The CDR3 contains 13 residues. Germline CDR1 is SSHAT and CDR2 is FNYEAQ (reference sequence). CDR3 coding DNA: TGTGCTAGCAGCTTCGGGGGAGGAGAGACCCAGTACTTC. It codes for CASSFGGGETQYF.

This clone was seen a few times. This chain links TRBV30 with TRBJ1-5; D gene ambiguous. The V gene lost 5 bases and the J gene lost 0 bases, with 8 bases spanning the gap. Germline V gene lookup returns CDR1 GTSNPN and CDR2 SVGIG (reference sequence). The CDR3 has 13 residues. The CDR3 DNA reads TGTGCCTGGGGTCTTAGTAGCAATCAGCCCCAGCATTTT. This gives the protein CAWGLSSNQPQHF.

The chain employs TRBV7-9 and TRBJ2-3, with D perhaps TRBD1 or TRBD2 (5 bases each). The V end was cut by 5 bases, the J end by 5 bases, with 26 bases between. The CDR3 is 18 amino acids. Germline assignment: CDR1 SEHNR and CDR2 FQNEAQ (reference sequence). CDR3 in amino acids: CASSQTGPGTGLGDTQYF. As DNA, the CDR3 is TGTGCCAGCAGCCAAACGGGACCCGGGACCGGATTGGGAGATACGCAGTATTTT.

This rearrangement joins TRBV7-9 to TRBJ2-7; 7 bases line up with TRBD1. Germline V gene sequence: CDR1 SEHNR, CDR2 FQNEAQ (reference sequence). Trimming took 6 bases from V and 2 from J; bases not matched to a gene: 16. The CDR3 has 17 amino acids. CDR3 amino acids: CASSLNPPLQGPYEQYF. CDR3 nucleotide sequence: TGTGCCAGCAGTCTGAACCCCCCATTACAGGGGCCCTACGAGCAGTACTTC.

The rearrangement links TRBV11-2 to TRBJ2-1, with D possibly being TRBD1 (6 bases). The CDR3 runs 13 residues. Looked up from germline, CDR1 is SGHAT and CDR2 is FQNNGV. The V gene lost 5 bases and the J gene lost 9 bases, with 14 bases spanning the gap. CDR3 sequence reads: CASSQGRATEQFF. Written as DNA, the CDR3 is TGTGCCAGCAGCCAGGGGCGGGCTACTGAGCAGTTCTTC. Full variable domain (missing parts from reference TRBV11-2 and TRBJ2-1): EAGVAQSPRYKIIEKRQSVAFWCNPISGHATLYWYQQILGQGPKLLIQFQNNGVVDDSQLPKDRFSAERLKGVDSTLKIQPAKLEDSAVYLCASSQGRATEQFFGPGTRLTVL.

The chain links TRBV9 to TRBJ2-7; a weak D match, TRBD1 (5 bases). Per the germline V gene, CDR1 is SGDLS and CDR2 is YYNGEE. The ends were cut back, 3 bases at V and 7 bases at J, with 14 bases in the middle. The CDR3 runs to 13 residues. As DNA, the CDR3 is TGTGCCAGCAGCGGATCAGGGTTCGAGGAGCAGTACTTC. Its translation: CASSGSGFEEQYF. Full variable domain (remainder filled in from reference TRBV9 and TRBJ2-7): DSGVTQTPKHLITATGQRVTLRCSPRSGDLSVYWYQQSLDQGLQFLIQYYNGEERAKGNILERFSAQQFPDLHSELNLSSLELGDSALYFCASSGSGFEEQYFGPGTRLTVT.

This chain joins TRBV9 and TRBJ1-6; D remains unclear. Germline loops: CDR1 SGDLS, CDR2 YYNGEE. V dropped 0 bases and J dropped 10 bases, with 11 bases sitting between them. The length of the CDR3 is 14 residues. The CDR3 is CASSVGGQLSPLHF. In DNA, the CDR3 is TGTGCCAGCAGCGTAGGAGGGCAGCTGTCACCCCTCCACTTT.

The chain carries TRBV4-1 and TRBJ1-2; the D gene is possibly TRBD1 (5 bases). Trimming pared 1 base from V and 7 bases from J, leaving 13 bases between. Germline V CDR1 and CDR2: MGHRA, YSYEKL. There are 14 residues in the CDR3. This CDR3 is CASSQGDRGGGYTF. CDR3 in DNA: TGCGCCAGCAGCCAAGGGGACCGCGGAGGTGGCTACACCTTC.

The chain carries TRBV6-4 and TRBJ2-3; 9 positions match TRBD2. Trimming cost V 0 bases and J 6 bases; bases outside gene matches: 7. From germline, CDR1 is MRHNA and CDR2 SNTAGT. The CDR3 spans 16 residues. CDR3 region: CASSDSEGSGSDTQYF. The CDR3 DNA reads TGTGCCAGCAGTGACTCTGAGGGTAGCGGGAGTGATACGCAGTATTTT.

The chain employs TRBV29-1 and TRBJ2-1; tentative D call: TRBD1 (5 bases). CDR1 and CDR2 (germline): SQVTM, ANQGSEA. The CDR3 is 13 residues long. V lost 3 bases, J lost 8 bases, and 14 bases lay in between. The CDR3 DNA reads as TGCAGCGTTGATAAGGGCAGGGTGGATGAGCAGTTCTTC. It specifies CSVDKGRVDEQFF.

The gene calls are TRBV5-1 and TRBJ2-7; possibly TRBD1 or TRBD2 for D (5 bases each). V lost 2 bases, J lost 5 bases, and 14 bases lay in between. The CDR3 consists of 14 residues. The germline V gene encodes CDR1 SGHRS and CDR2 YFSETQ. For the CDR3, the DNA is TGCGCCAGCAGCTTATCCGGGACCCACGACGAGCAGTACTTC. Amino acid sequence: CASSLSGTHDEQYF.

V is TRBV14 and J is TRBJ2-6; D unresolved. The CDR3 extends over 14 amino acids. The germline CDR1 and CDR2 sequences are SGHDN and FVKESK. Trimming removed 5 bases at V and 0 bases at J, with 5 bases between. The CDR3 here is CASSTPSGANVLTF. CDR3 nucleotide sequence: TGTGCCAGCAGCACCCCCTCTGGGGCCAACGTCCTGACTTTC. The complete variable domain, with remaining parts taken from reference TRBV14 and TRBJ2-6, reads EAGVTQFPSHSVIEKGQTVTLRCDPISGHDNLYWYRRVMGKEIKFLLHFVKESKQDESGMPNNRFLAERTGGTYSTLKVQPAELEDSGVYFCASSTPSGANVLTFGAGSRLTVL.

This clone was observed a handful of times. The chain links TRBV7-9 to TRBJ2-3; the D gene is possibly TRBD2 (6 bases). This CDR3 has 16 amino acids. The V and J ends lost 3 bases and 0 bases respectively, with 13 bases between them. Germline loops: CDR1 SEHNR, CDR2 FQNEAQ (reference sequence). The CDR3 region has the DNA TGTGCCAGCAGCTTTAACGACGGGACTAGCACAGATACGCAGTATTTT. Translated: CASSFNDGTSTDTQYF.

CDR3 sequence reads: CASSVGRSPYQETQYF. Written as DNA, the CDR3 is TGTGCCAGCAGCGTAGGGAGGTCCCCGTACCAAGAGACCCAGTACTTC. The J gene is TRBJ2-5, the V gene TRBV9, with D maybe TRBD2 (5 bases). Germline V lookup: CDR1 SGDLS, CDR2 YYNGEE. The CDR3 is 16 amino acids. Deletions cut 0 bases from V and 0 bases from J, with 12 bases between.

The chain has TRBV6-1 and TRBJ2-7; D is possibly TRBD2 (5 bases). The V gene lost 5 bases and the J gene lost 5 bases, with 10 bases spanning the gap. The CDR3 extends over 12 amino acids. In germline, CDR1 is MNHNS, CDR2 SASEGT. This CDR3 reads CASSRDYHEQYF. In DNA form, the CDR3 reads TGTGCCAGCAGTCGTGACTACCACGAGCAGTACTTC.

The V call is TRBV25-1, the J call TRBJ2-5; D remains ambiguous. Deletions cut 9 bases from V and 7 bases from J, with 21 bases between. This CDR3 contains 14 residues. CDR1 and CDR2 (germline): MGHDK, SYGVNS. The CDR3 DNA sequence: TGTGCCAGTTCCGGAGCGCCCCAGATGACGACCCAGTACTTC. This gives the protein CASSGAPQMTTQYF.